The clone carrying this T cell receptor (beta chain) was counted between two and nine times. The sample comes from a study of T-cell reconstitution after alpha-beta-depleted transplantation in children. The TCRbeta library was prepared with unique molecular identifiers. One entry per CDR3 protein results from TCRdb running MiXCR on the PCR reads. Of around 250,000 distinct CDR3 sequences listed, approximately 9.8% are singletons. In germline, CDR1 is SQVTM, CDR2 ANQGSEA. The CDR3 has 12 residues. Trimming removed 5 bases at V and 5 bases at J, with 9 bases between. This material consisted of PBMCs from the stem cell graft donor, taken from the stem cell graft. This chain connects TRBV29-1 to TRBJ2-2, with unresolved D. This clonotype was obtained from a human donor who donated a stem cell graft to a child with SCID. CDR3 bases: TGCAGCGTTACCGGACGGACCGGGGAGCTGTTTTTT. It encodes CSVTGRTGELFF.